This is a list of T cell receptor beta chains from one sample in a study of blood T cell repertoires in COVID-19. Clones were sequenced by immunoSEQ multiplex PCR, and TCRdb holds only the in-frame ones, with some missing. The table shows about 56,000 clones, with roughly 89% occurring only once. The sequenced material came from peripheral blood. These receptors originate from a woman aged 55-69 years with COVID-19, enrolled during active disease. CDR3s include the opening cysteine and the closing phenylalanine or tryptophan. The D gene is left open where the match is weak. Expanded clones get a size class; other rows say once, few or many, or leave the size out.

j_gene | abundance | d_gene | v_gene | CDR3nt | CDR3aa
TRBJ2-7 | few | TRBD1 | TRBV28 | TGTGCCAGCAACCCTCCCCCGGGACAGGGGGTCTACGAGCAGTACTTC | CASNPPPGQGVYEQYF
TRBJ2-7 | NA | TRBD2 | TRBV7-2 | TGTGCCAGCAGCCCTGTTCTAGCGGGGCCCTACGAGCAGTACTTC | CASSPVLAGPYEQYF
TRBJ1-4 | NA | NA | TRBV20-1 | TGCAGCGCAGCGGGAAATGAAAAACTGTTTTTT | CSAAGNEKLFF
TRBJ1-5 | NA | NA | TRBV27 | TGTGCCAGCACGGCGGGGGGACGCAATCAGCCCCAGCATTTT | CASTAGGRNQPQHF
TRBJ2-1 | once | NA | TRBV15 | TGTGCCACCAGCAGAGATCGGGCGGGGAGGCGGTACAATGAGCAGTTCTTC | CATSRDRAGRRYNEQFF
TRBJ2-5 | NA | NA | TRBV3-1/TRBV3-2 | TGTGCCAGCAGCCAATGGGACTTCCAAGAGACCCAGTACTTC | CASSQWDFQETQYF
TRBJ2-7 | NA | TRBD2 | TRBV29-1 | TGCAGCGTTACGGGACTAGCGACCTACGAGCAGTACTTC | CSVTGLATYEQYF
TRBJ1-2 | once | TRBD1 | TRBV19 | TGTGCCAGTACACCCGGGACAGGGGAAGGCTACACCTTC | CASTPGTGEGYTF
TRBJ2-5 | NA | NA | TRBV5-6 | TGTGCCAGCAGCGAGGGGGACCGGGAGACCCAGTACTTC | CASSEGDRETQYF
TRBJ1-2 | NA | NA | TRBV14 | TGTGCCAGCAGCCAAGTAACGGGGGCTAACTATGGCTACACCTTC | CASSQVTGANYGYTF
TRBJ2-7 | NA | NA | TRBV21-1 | TGTGCCAGCAGCAAAGGGGTGGGACAGCTAGGCCCCGGCCAGTACTTC | CASSKGVGQLGPGQYF
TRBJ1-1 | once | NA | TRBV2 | TGTGCCAGCAGACAACAGGGTCTCATCACTGAAGCTTTCTTT | CASRQQGLITEAFF
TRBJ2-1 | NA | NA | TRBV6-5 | TGTGCCAGCAGCCCGACTTGGAGCTCCTACAATGAGCAGTTCTTC | CASSPTWSSYNEQFF
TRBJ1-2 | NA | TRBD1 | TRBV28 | TGTGCCAGCAGTGGGGCAGGGGGCGACTATGGCTACACCTTC | CASSGAGGDYGYTF
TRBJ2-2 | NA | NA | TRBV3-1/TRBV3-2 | TGTGCCAGCAGCCAAGTAGGTGGAGTCCCCGGGGAGCTGTTTTTT | CASSQVGGVPGELFF
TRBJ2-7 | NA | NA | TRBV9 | TGTGCCAGCAGCGTCGCAGCAGGCCCCATCTACGAGCAGTACTTC | CASSVAAGPIYEQYF
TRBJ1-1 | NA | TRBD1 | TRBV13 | TGTGCCAGCAGCTCCTCCGAAGTGGACAGGGGGACTGAAGCTTTCTTT | CASSSSEVDRGTEAFF
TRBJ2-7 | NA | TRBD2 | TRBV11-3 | TGTGCCAGCAGCTTAGTTCCGGGAGGAACCTACGAGCAGTACTTC | CASSLVPGGTYEQYF
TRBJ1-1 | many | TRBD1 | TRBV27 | TGTGCCAGCAGTTTATCGAGGGGGCTTGAAGCTTTCTTT | CASSLSRGLEAFF
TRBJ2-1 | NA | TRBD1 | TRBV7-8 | TGTGCCAGCACCACGGGACAGGGGCTCTACAATGAGCAGTTCTTC | CASTTGQGLYNEQFF
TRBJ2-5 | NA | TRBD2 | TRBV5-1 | TGCGCCAGCAGCCTGGAGGCTAGCGGGAGTGGAGAGACCCAGTACTTC | CASSLEASGSGETQYF
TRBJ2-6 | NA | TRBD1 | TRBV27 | TGTGCCAGCACCTCCCCCCGGGACAGTCGCTCTGGGGCCAACGTCCTGACTTTC | CASTSPRDSRSGANVLTF
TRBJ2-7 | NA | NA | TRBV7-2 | TGTGCCAGCAGCTTAGAACAGATAGGTCACGAGCAGTACTTC | CASSLEQIGHEQYF
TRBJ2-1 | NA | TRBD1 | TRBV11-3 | TGTGCCAGCAGCCCGGGACAGGGGAATGAGCAGTTCTTC | CASSPGQGNEQFF
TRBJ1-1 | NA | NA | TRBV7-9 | TGTGCCAGCAGCTTAGCGGCAGCGGGGGCTTTCTTT | CASSLAAAGAFF
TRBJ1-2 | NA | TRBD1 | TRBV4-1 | TGCGCCAGCAGCCAAGATAACAGGGGGCGCCCGTACTATGGCTACACCTTC | CASSQDNRGRPYYGYTF
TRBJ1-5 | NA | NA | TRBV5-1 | TGCGCCAGCAGCTTGGTGGCCGGAGGTAATCAGCCCCAGCATTTT | CASSLVAGGNQPQHF
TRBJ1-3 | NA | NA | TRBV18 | TGTGCCAGCTCACTCGGACCCGGGAGAGGAAACACCATATATTTT | CASSLGPGRGNTIYF
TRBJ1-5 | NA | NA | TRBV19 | TGTGCCGCCTCACACCTGGGGCCTGATCAGCCCCAGCATTTT | CAASHLGPDQPQHF
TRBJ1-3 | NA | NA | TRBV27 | TGTGCCAGCAGTTTATCGTCCCCCCGCTCTGGAAACACCATATATTTT | CASSLSSPRSGNTIYF
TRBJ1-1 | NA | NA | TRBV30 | TGTGCCTGGAGTGGGATTAGGTCGGACACCAGAACAACTGAAGCTTTCTTT | CAWSGIRSDTRTTEAFF
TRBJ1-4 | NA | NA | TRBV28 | TGTGCCAGCAGTCCCCCTGGTGAGGGTAATGAAAAACTGTTTTTT | CASSPPGEGNEKLFF
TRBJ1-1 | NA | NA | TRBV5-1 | TGCGCCAGCAGCTGGACATCATGGAACACTGAAGCTTTCTTT | CASSWTSWNTEAFF
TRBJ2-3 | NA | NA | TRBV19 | TGTGCCAGTAGTATTGCGGCCACAGATACGCAGTATTTT | CASSIAATDTQYF
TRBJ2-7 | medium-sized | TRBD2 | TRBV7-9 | TGTGCCAGCAGCTCTCGGGACTATGGATCCTACGAGCAGTACTTC | CASSSRDYGSYEQYF
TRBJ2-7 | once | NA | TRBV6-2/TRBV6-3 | TGTGCCAGCAGTTTACAGCTGCCTTCCTACGAGCAGTACTTC | CASSLQLPSYEQYF
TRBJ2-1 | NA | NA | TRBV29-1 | TGCAGCGTTGAACTCTCCTACAATGAGCAGTTCTTC | CSVELSYNEQFF
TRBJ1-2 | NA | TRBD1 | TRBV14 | TGTGCCAGCAGCCCCCGACAGGGTGATGGCTACACCTTC | CASSPRQGDGYTF
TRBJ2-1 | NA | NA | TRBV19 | TGTGCCAGTAATGGCGGGCCACTCGATGAGCAGTTCTTC | CASNGGPLDEQFF
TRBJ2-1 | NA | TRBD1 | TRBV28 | TGTGCCAGCAGGAGACAGGGGGCTCCGAATGAGCAGTTCTTC | CASRRQGAPNEQFF
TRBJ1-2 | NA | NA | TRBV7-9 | TGTGCCAGCAGCTCCAGGATTAACTATGGCTACACCTTC | CASSSRINYGYTF
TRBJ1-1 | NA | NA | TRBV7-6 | TGTGCCAGCAGCCCTGGACACGAGCACACTGAAGCTTTCTTT | CASSPGHEHTEAFF
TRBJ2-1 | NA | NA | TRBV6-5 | TGTGCCAGCAGTTCTGGCGGAGGACTCTACAATGAGCAGTTCTTC | CASSSGGGLYNEQFF
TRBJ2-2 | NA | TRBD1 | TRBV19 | TGTGCCACCAAACCGGGACAGGGACATTCCGGGGAGCTGTTTTTT | CATKPGQGHSGELFF
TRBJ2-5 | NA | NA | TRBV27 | TGTGCCAGCAGTTTCGGAAGCGGTAAAGAGACCCAGTACTTC | CASSFGSGKETQYF
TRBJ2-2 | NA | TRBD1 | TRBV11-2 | TGTGCCAGCAGCCTCTTAGCCGACAGGGGGTACACCGGGGAGCTGTTTTTT | CASSLLADRGYTGELFF
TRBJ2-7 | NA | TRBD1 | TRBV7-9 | TGTGCCAGCAGCCTTCCGGACAGGTCACCCTACGAGCAGTACTTC | CASSLPDRSPYEQYF
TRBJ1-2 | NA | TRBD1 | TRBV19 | TGTGCCAGTAGTATAGCAGGGCAGGGGGTCTATGGCTACACCTTC | CASSIAGQGVYGYTF
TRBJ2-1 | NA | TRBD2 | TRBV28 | TGTGCCAGCAGTACAGCGGGAGCGGTCAATGAGCAGTTCTTC | CASSTAGAVNEQFF
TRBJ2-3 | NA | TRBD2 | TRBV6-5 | TGTGCCAGCAGTTACTCGGGCGGGAGGGCCGTAGATACGCAGTATTTT | CASSYSGGRAVDTQYF
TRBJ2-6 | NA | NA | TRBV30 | TGTGCCTGGAGACGGGACTCTGGGGCCAACGTCCTGACTTTC | CAWRRDSGANVLTF
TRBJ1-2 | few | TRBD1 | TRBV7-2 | TGTGCCAGCAGCTGGACAGGGACCGACTATGGCTACACCTTC | CASSWTGTDYGYTF
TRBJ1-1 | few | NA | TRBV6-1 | TGTGCCAGCAGTGAATTTCCCCCCTACAGGGTGGTGGACACTGAAGCTTTCTTT | CASSEFPPYRVVDTEAFF
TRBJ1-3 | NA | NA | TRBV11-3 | TGTGCCAGCAGCTCCAAGGACAGCCCCTCAACTGGAAACACCATATATTTT | CASSSKDSPSTGNTIYF
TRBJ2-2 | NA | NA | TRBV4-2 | TGTGCCAGCAGCCAAGTAGTTGGGGGGGCTGGGACCGGGGAGCTGTTTTTT | CASSQVVGGAGTGELFF
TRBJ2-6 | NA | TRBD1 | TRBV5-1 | TGCGCCAGCAGCTTGGGACAGGGGGCATCTGGGGCCAACGTCCTGACTTTC | CASSLGQGASGANVLTF
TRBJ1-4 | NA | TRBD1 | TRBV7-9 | TGTGCCACCTCGGGACAGGGGGATGGGGCAACTAATGAAAAACTGTTTTTT | CATSGQGDGATNEKLFF
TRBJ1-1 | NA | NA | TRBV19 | TGTGCCAGTAGTATAGGGGCAGGGAACACTGAAGCTTTCTTT | CASSIGAGNTEAFF
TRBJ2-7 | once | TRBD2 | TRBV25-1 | TGTGCCAGCAGTGAATTAGGGACTAGCTCCTACGAGCAGTACTTC | CASSELGTSSYEQYF
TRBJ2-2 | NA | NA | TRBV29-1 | TGCAGCGCAGACAGGAACACCGGGGAGCTGTTTTTT | CSADRNTGELFF